Below, one TCR beta chain is given with its context. The target antigen is unknown. Profiled with immunoSEQ multiplex PCR; TCRdb holds only in-frame clones, not every one. This table holds roughly 53,000 clones, about 90% found once. From germline, CDR1 is SGHRS and CDR2 YFSETQ. The CDR3 has 15 amino acids. Trimming took 0 bases from V and 3 from J, leaving 12 bases between them. The sample comes from a study of OX40 agonist ivuxolimab in advanced cancers. Study details: Ivuxolimab was administered intravenously to patients at 0.01 to 10 mg/kg every 2 weeks. Patients treated during dose escalation were battling hepatocellular carcinoma, melanoma, renal cell or head and neck cancer. Overall study findings and caveats: Relative to CD4+, CD8+ T cells held more expanded clones on average.

This specimen was CD4+ or CD8+ T cells sorted from blood, taken in a trial of the OX40 agonist ivuxolimab. The source is an adult with an advanced solid tumor such as melanoma, head and neck, liver or kidney cancer. This chain connects TRBV5-1 to TRBJ1-1, with D maybe TRBD1 (5 bases). The CDR3 nucleotides read TGCGCCAGCAGCTTGGCCAGGGTATCCCACACTGAAGCTTTCTTT. Translation: CASSLARVSHTEAFF.